This T cell receptor beta chain is drawn from a study of blood T cells in healthy people across ages. The CDR3 extends over 17 amino acids. Trimming removed 0 bases from V and 6 bases from J; junction bases left unmatched: 10. Germline V lookup: CDR1 LGHNA, CDR2 YNFKEQ. Primed by a sample-barcoded 5' primer and a J-beta primer mix, a second PCR proceeded for roughly 7 to 12 cycles. A template-switch adaptor with 12 random nucleotides tagged each cDNA molecule. TCRdb reprocessed the 5' RACE reads with MiXCR, giving one entry per CDR3 protein. The data show 790,000 or so distinct CDR3 sequences, approximately 53% seen once.

The rearrangement links TRBV4-2 to TRBJ2-3; 9 nucleotides line up with TRBD1. This clonotype was obtained from a man aged 40-50 years in good health. The sample was blood. This CDR3 is CASSQEVTGGYIDTQYF. As DNA, the CDR3 is TGTGCCAGCAGCCAAGAGGTGACAGGGGGGTATATTGATACGCAGTATTTT.